Ten or more counts support the clone carrying this T cell receptor (beta chain). Antigen specificity is unknown. The CDR3 loop spans 15 amino acids. V gave up 1 base and J gave up 3 bases; unmatched junction bases: 2. Germline CDR1 and CDR2: SGHTA and FQGTGA. This specimen belongs to a study of T-cell reconstitution after alpha-beta-depleted transplantation in children. Regarding the study as a whole: Reports say that about two months after transplant, the alpha-beta T cells came out of several hundred graft clones that had expanded. Surviving recipient T cells and thymic progenitors produced the high day-60 TCRbeta diversity seen in some patients. It was newly produced T cells that mostly accounted for T-cell counts and diversity one year after transplant.

Unique molecular identifiers were incorporated into the prepared TCRbeta library. TCRdb redid the calling of the PCR reads with MiXCR, one entry per CDR3 protein. This repertoire shows around 100,000 distinct CDR3 sequences, about 6% found once; its top ten account for 5.5% to 7%. This clonotype was obtained from a female patient aged 2 to 10 who had a stem cell transplant for Fanconi anemia, so the T cells may come from the graft donor. This chain uses TRBV7-3 with TRBJ2-1, with TRBD2 identical over 8 bases. The material sequenced was PBMCs, mostly from graft donor cells, taken 60 days after TCRalphabeta/CD19-depleted stem cell transplant. The chain's CDR3 is CASSLSGGHYNEQFF. CDR3 nucleotides: TGTGCCAGCAGCTTAAGCGGGGGGCACTACAATGAGCAGTTCTTC.